A selection of T cell receptor beta chains follows, all from one sample in a study of blood T cell repertoires in COVID-19. Profiled with immunoSEQ multiplex PCR; TCRdb holds only in-frame clones, not every one. The sample consists of more than 300,000 clones, approximately 89% of them appearing once. The sample consisted of PBMCs or T cells enriched from blood (not recorded which). The receptors stem from a man aged 35 to 55 in a cohort exposed to, infected with or recovered from COVID-19 (not recorded which). CDR3s include the opening cysteine and the closing phenylalanine or tryptophan. Fields, in order: J gene, clone size, V gene, CDR3 protein. A row's size may be missing; if present it is once, few, many or a size class.

J gene: TRBJ1-1; clone size: NA; V gene: TRBV27; CDR3 protein: CASISWARTEAFF
J gene: TRBJ2-2; clone size: once; V gene: TRBV18; CDR3 protein: CASAGAANTGELFF
J gene: TRBJ2-1; clone size: NA; V gene: TRBV1; CDR3 protein: CTSSQARRGLPSYNEQFF
J gene: TRBJ2-2; clone size: NA; V gene: TRBV10-3; CDR3 protein: CASRDRVDGELFF
J gene: TRBJ2-5; clone size: few; V gene: TRBV5-1; CDR3 protein: CASSLDGRALGTQYF
J gene: TRBJ1-2; clone size: NA; V gene: TRBV10-3; CDR3 protein: CAISQDLRDGYTF
J gene: TRBJ2-1; clone size: NA; V gene: TRBV29-1; CDR3 protein: CSVAYYLSSYNEQFF
J gene: TRBJ1-4; clone size: NA; V gene: TRBV6-1; CDR3 protein: CASSEEGQGAKKLFF
J gene: TRBJ2-5; clone size: NA; V gene: TRBV7-2; CDR3 protein: CASSLPLQGGRETQYF
J gene: TRBJ1-6; clone size: NA; V gene: TRBV27; CDR3 protein: CASSFSPGFLHF
J gene: TRBJ1-1; clone size: NA; V gene: TRBV27; CDR3 protein: CASSLQAMNTEAFF
J gene: TRBJ1-5; clone size: NA; V gene: TRBV29-1; CDR3 protein: CSVGVGNQPQHF
J gene: TRBJ1-5; clone size: NA; V gene: TRBV27; CDR3 protein: CASSLDRNQPQHF
J gene: TRBJ1-1; clone size: few; V gene: TRBV15; CDR3 protein: CATSTQRGVAEAFF
J gene: TRBJ2-1; clone size: NA; V gene: TRBV4-2; CDR3 protein: CASSQGDGNYNEQFF
J gene: TRBJ2-1; clone size: NA; V gene: TRBV29-1; CDR3 protein: CSSKGLAGAYNEQFF
J gene: TRBJ2-1; clone size: once; V gene: TRBV20-1; CDR3 protein: CSARTSYEQFF
J gene: TRBJ2-7; clone size: once; V gene: TRBV10-1; CDR3 protein: CASSGSSGGLEQYF
J gene: TRBJ1-5; clone size: NA; V gene: TRBV2; CDR3 protein: CASSALGNQPQHF
J gene: TRBJ2-1; clone size: NA; V gene: TRBV18; CDR3 protein: CASSPLGTSGRRVYEQFF
J gene: TRBJ2-3; clone size: once; V gene: TRBV2; CDR3 protein: CASSESEIASQYF
J gene: TRBJ2-7; clone size: NA; V gene: TRBV6-5; CDR3 protein: CASSYKRSGSFYF
J gene: TRBJ2-3; clone size: NA; V gene: TRBV3-1/TRBV3-2; CDR3 protein: CASSQDFQFTDTQYF
J gene: TRBJ1-1; clone size: NA; V gene: TRBV6-5; CDR3 protein: CASSSRQGPGNTEAFF
J gene: TRBJ1-4; clone size: NA; V gene: TRBV6-1; CDR3 protein: CASSAHRGTTNEKLFF
J gene: TRBJ2-4; clone size: NA; V gene: TRBV10-3; CDR3 protein: CAISGEAEGNIQYF
J gene: TRBJ1-5; clone size: NA; V gene: TRBV14; CDR3 protein: CASSPQGYSNQPQHF
J gene: TRBJ2-1; clone size: NA; V gene: TRBV7-9; CDR3 protein: CASSSGLGHNEQFF
J gene: TRBJ2-4; clone size: NA; V gene: TRBV28; CDR3 protein: CASRRQGGTKNIQYF
J gene: TRBJ2-2; clone size: few; V gene: TRBV9; CDR3 protein: CASSSDRGLTGELFF
J gene: TRBJ2-2; clone size: NA; V gene: TRBV7-2; CDR3 protein: CASSFSGTGYTGELFF
J gene: TRBJ1-5; clone size: NA; V gene: TRBV7-2; CDR3 protein: CASSLPGGSGQPQHF
J gene: TRBJ1-4; clone size: NA; V gene: TRBV6-1; CDR3 protein: CASSESLVGAGEKLFF
J gene: TRBJ2-1; clone size: NA; V gene: TRBV9; CDR3 protein: CASNLQGPEQFF
J gene: TRBJ1-2; clone size: NA; V gene: TRBV18; CDR3 protein: CASSPTGQERDGYTF
J gene: TRBJ1-1; clone size: NA; V gene: TRBV30; CDR3 protein: CAWSRGGGTEAFF
J gene: TRBJ2-4; clone size: NA; V gene: TRBV5-1; CDR3 protein: CASSNQEGAKNIQYF
J gene: TRBJ2-7; clone size: NA; V gene: TRBV5-1; CDR3 protein: CASRPSGIFRDEQYF
J gene: TRBJ2-1; clone size: NA; V gene: TRBV5-6; CDR3 protein: CASSLSGIDKSYNEQFF
J gene: TRBJ2-7; clone size: NA; V gene: TRBV6-5; CDR3 protein: CASSYGRAKYEQYF
J gene: TRBJ2-6; clone size: NA; V gene: TRBV7-9; CDR3 protein: CASRPPGTGGAGANVLTF
J gene: TRBJ2-2; clone size: NA; V gene: TRBV3-1/TRBV3-2; CDR3 protein: CASSHRTSGRSGELFF
J gene: TRBJ2-6; clone size: NA; V gene: TRBV5-4; CDR3 protein: CASSSGTVGAGANVLTF
J gene: TRBJ2-7; clone size: NA; V gene: TRBV7-9; CDR3 protein: CASSFRGSSYEQYF
J gene: TRBJ2-7; clone size: NA; V gene: TRBV18; CDR3 protein: CASSLQTEQYF
J gene: TRBJ1-1; clone size: NA; V gene: TRBV3-1/TRBV3-2; CDR3 protein: CASSQGDRGRNTEAFF
J gene: TRBJ1-5; clone size: NA; V gene: TRBV3-1/TRBV3-2; CDR3 protein: CASSHSSSSNSNQPQHF
J gene: TRBJ2-1; clone size: few; V gene: TRBV24-1; CDR3 protein: CATSDQTGGRFF
J gene: TRBJ1-5; clone size: NA; V gene: TRBV5-1; CDR3 protein: CASSLEGTTSNQPQHF
J gene: TRBJ1-1; clone size: NA; V gene: TRBV7-9; CDR3 protein: CASGTGNGTEAFF